This T cell receptor beta chain was sequenced during a study of T cell changes during pregnancy in multiple sclerosis. Clones were read by immunoSEQ multiplex PCR, and TCRdb kept only the in-frame ones, dropping some. The sample lists 75,000 to 100,000 clones, about 92% occurring once. CDR3 length: 12 residues. Trimming took 9 bases from V and 5 from J, leaving 13 bases between them. Germline loops: CDR1 LGHNT, CDR2 FRNRAP. The sequence came from a female donor in good health, enrolled as a control in a pregnancy study. This chain connects TRBV12-5 to TRBJ2-5, with a weak D call TRBD1 (5 bases). Sequencing used peripheral blood, obtained after pregnancy. The CDR3 region is CASLGVGETQYF. CDR3 nucleotides: TGTGCTAGCCTAGGGGTAGGGGAGACCCAGTACTTC.